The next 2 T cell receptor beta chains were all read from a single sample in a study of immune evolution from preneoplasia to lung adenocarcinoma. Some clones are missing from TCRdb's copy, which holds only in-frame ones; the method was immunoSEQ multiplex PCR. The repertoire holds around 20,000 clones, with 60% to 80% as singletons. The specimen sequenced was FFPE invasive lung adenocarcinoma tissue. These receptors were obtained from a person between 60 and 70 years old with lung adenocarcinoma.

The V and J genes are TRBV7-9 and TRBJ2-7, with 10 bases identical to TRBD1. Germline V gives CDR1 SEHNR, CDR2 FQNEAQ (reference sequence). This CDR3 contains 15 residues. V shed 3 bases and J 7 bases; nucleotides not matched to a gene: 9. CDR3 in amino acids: CASSLGQGSRVEQYF. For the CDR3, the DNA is TGTGCCAGCAGCTTGGGACAGGGGAGCCGCGTAGAGCAGTACTTC.

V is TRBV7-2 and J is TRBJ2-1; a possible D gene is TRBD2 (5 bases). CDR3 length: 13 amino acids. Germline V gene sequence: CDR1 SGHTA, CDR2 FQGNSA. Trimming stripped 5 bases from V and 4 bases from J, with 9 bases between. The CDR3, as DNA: TGTGCCAGCAGCCCCACTAGTTACAATGAGCAGTTCTTC. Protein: CASSPTSYNEQFF.